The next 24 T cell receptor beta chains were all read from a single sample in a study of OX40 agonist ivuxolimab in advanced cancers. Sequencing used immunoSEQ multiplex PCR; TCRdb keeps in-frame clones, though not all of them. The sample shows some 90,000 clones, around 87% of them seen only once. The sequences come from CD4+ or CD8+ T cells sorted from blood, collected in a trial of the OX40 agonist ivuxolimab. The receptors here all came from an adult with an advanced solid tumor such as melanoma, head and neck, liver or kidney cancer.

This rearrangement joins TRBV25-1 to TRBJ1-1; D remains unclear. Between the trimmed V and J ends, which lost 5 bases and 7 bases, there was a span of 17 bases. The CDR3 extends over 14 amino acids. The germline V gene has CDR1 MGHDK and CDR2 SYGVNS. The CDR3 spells CASSHRTNSLEAFF. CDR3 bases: TGTGCCAGCAGTCACCGGACGAATAGCCTTGAAGCTTTCTTT.

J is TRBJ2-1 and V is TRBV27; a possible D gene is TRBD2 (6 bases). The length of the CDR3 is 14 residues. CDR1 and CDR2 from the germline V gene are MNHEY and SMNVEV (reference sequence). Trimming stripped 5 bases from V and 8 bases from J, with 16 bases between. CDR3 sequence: CASSPGRRWDEQFF. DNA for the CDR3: TGTGCCAGCAGTCCGGGGAGGCGGTGGGATGAGCAGTTCTTC.

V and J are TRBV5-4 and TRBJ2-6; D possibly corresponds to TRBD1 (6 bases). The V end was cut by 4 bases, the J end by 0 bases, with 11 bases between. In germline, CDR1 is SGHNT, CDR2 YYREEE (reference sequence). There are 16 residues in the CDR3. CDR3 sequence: CASSTHRASGANVLTF. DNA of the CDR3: TGTGCCAGCAGCACACACAGGGCCTCTGGGGCCAACGTCCTGACTTTC.

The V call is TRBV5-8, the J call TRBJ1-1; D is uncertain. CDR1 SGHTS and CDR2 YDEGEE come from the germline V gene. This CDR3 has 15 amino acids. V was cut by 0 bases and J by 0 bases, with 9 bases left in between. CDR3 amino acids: CASSLGEVMNTEAFF. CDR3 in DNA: TGTGCCAGCAGCTTGGGCGAAGTTATGAACACTGAAGCTTTCTTT.

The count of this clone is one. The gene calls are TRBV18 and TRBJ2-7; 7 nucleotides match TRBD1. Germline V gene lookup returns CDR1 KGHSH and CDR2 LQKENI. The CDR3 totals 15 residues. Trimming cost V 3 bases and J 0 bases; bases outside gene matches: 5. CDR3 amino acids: CASSPSRGSSYEQYF. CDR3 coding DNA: TGTGCCAGCTCACCTTCCAGGGGGAGCTCCTACGAGCAGTACTTC. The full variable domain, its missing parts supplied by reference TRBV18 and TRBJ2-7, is NAGVMQNPRHLVRRRGQEARLRCSPMKGHSHVYWYRQLPEEGLKFMVYLQKENIIDESGMPKERFSAEFPKEGPSILRIQQVVRGDSAAYFCASSPSRGSSYEQYFGPGTRLTVT.

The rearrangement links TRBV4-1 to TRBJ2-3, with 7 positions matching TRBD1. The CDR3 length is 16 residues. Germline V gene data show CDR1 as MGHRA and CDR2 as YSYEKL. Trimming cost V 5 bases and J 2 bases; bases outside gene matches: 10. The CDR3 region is CASSETGTVNTDTQYF. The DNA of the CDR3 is TGCGCCAGCAGCGAAACCGGGACAGTGAACACAGATACGCAGTATTTT.

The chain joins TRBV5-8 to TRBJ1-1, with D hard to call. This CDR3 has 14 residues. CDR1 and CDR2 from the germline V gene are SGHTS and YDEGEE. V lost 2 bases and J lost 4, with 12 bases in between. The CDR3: CASSLDRSPTEAFF. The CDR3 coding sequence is TGTGCCAGCAGCTTAGACCGGTCCCCCACTGAAGCTTTCTTT.

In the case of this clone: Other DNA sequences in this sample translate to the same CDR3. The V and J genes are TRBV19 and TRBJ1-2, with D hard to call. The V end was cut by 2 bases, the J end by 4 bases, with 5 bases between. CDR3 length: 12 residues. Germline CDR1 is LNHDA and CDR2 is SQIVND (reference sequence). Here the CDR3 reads CASSISVYGYTF. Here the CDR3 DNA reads TGTGCCAGTAGTATAAGCGTCTATGGCTACACCTTC. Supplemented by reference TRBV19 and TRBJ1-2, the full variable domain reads DGGITQSPKYLFRKEGQNVTLSCEQNLNHDAMYWYRQDPGQGLRLIYYSQIVNDFQKGDIAEGYSVSREKKESFPLTVTSAQKNPTAFYLCASSISVYGYTFGSGTRLTVV.

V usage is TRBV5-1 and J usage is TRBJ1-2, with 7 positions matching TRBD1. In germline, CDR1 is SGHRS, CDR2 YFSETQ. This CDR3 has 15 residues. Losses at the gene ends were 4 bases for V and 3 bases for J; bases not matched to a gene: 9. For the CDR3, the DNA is TGCGCCAGCAGCCCGGAGGGGGCGAGTTACTATGGCTACACCTTC. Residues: CASSPEGASYYGYTF.

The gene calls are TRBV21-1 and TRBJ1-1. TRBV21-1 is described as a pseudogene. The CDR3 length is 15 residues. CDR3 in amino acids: CASSRLAGEGTEAFF. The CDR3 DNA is TGTGCCAGCAGCAGGCTCGCAGGGGAGGGCACTGAAGCTTTCTTT.

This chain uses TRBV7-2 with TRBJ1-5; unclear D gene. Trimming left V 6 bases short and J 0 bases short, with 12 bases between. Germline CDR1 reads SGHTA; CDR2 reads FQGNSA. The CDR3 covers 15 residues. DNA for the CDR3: TGTGCCAGCAGGCTGACACCGATTAGCAATCAGCCCCAGCATTTT. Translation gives CASRLTPISNQPQHF.

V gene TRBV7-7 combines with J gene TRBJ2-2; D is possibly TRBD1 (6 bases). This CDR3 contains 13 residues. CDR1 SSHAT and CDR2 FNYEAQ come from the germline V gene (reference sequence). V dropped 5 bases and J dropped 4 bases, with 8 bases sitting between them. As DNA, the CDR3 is TGTGCCAGCAGCCTGGACAGCACCGGGGAGCTGTTTTTT. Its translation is CASSLDSTGELFF.

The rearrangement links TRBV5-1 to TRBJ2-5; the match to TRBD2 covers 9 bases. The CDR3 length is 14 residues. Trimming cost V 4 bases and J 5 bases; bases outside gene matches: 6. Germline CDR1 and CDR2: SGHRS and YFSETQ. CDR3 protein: CASSLGLALETQYF. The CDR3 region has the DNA TGCGCCAGCAGCCTGGGACTAGCTCTCGAGACCCAGTACTTC.

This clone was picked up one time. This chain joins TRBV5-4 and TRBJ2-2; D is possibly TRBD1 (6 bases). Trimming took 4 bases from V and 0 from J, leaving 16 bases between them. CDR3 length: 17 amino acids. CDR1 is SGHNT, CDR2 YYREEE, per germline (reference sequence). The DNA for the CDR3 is TGTGCCAGCAGCGCCAGACCCCCAGGGGCGAACACCGGGGAGCTGTTTTTT. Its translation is CASSARPPGANTGELFF.

The CDR3 here is CATTPGPRGQETQYF. As DNA, the CDR3 is TGTGCCACTACGCCCGGCCCTCGAGGGCAAGAGACCCAGTACTTC. The chain is built from TRBV5-4 and TRBJ2-5, with D tentatively TRBD2 (5 bases). The CDR3 runs 15 residues. Germline V gene data show CDR1 as SGHNT and CDR2 as YYREEE (reference sequence). Trimming took off 9 bases at V and 2 bases at J, with 20 bases between the two ends.

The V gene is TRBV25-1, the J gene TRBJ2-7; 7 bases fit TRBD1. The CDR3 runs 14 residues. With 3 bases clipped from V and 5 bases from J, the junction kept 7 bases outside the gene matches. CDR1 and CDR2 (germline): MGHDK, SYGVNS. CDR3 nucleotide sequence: TGTGCCAGCAGTGATTGGGACAGAAGGAACGAGCAGTACTTC. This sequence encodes CASSDWDRRNEQYF.

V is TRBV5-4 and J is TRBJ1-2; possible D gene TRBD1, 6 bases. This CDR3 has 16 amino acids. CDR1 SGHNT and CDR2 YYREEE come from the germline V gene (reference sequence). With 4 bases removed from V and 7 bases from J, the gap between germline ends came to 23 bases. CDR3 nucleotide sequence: TGTGCCAGCAGCGGTTCCGAGGGGGGATCGGGGTCTGGCTACACCTTC. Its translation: CASSGSEGGSGSGYTF.

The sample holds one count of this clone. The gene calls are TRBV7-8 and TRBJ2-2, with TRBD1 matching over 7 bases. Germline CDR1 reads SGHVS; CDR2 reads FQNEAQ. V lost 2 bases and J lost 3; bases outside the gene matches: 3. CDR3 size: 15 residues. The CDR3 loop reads CASSLRQGYTGELFF. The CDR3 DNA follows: TGTGCCAGCAGCTTAAGACAGGGTTACACCGGGGAGCTGTTTTTT.

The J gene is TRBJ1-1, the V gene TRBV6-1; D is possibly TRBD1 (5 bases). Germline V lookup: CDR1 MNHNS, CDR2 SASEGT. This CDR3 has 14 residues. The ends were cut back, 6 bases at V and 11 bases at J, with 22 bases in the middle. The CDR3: CASRHPGLNLRAFF. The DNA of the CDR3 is TGTGCCAGCAGACATCCGGGGCTTAACTTGAGGGCTTTCTTT.

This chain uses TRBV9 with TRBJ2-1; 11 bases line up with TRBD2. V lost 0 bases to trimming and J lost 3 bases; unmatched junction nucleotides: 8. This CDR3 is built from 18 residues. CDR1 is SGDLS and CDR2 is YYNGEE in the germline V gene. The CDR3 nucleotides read TGTGCCAGCAGCGTAGAGGCTAGCGGGGGGACATTCTACAATGAGCAGTTCTTC. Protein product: CASSVEASGGTFYNEQFF. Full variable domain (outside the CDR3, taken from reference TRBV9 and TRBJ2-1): DSGVTQTPKHLITATGQRVTLRCSPRSGDLSVYWYQQSLDQGLQFLIQYYNGEERAKGNILERFSAQQFPDLHSELNLSSLELGDSALYFCASSVEASGGTFYNEQFFGPGTRLTVL.

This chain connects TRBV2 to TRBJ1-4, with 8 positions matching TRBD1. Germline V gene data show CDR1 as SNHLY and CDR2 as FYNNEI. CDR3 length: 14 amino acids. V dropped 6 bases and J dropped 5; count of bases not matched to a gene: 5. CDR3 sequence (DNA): TGTGCCAGCAGGACCGACAGGGGCAATGAAAAACTGTTTTTT. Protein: CASRTDRGNEKLFF. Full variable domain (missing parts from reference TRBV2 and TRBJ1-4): EPEVTQTPSHQVTQMGQEVILRCVPISNHLYFYWYRQILGQKVEFLVSFYNNEISEKSEIFDDQFSVERPDGSNFTLKIRSTKLEDSAMYFCASRTDRGNEKLFFGSGTQLSVL.

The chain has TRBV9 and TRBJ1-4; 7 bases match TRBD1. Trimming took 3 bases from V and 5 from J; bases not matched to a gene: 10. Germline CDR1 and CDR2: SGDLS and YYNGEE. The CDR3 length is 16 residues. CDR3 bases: TGTGCCAGCAGCGCTCGAGGCACAGGGGCGAATGAAAAACTGTTTTTT. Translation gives CASSARGTGANEKLFF.

The CDR3 coding sequence is TGTGCCAGCAGCTTAGACGGGAGCTCCTACAATGAGCAGTTCTTC. Encoded protein: CASSLDGSSYNEQFF. The V call is TRBV7-2, the J call TRBJ2-1; possible D gene TRBD2, 6 bases. Between the trimmed V and J ends, which lost 1 base and 0 bases, there was a span of 7 bases. CDR1 SGHTA and CDR2 FQGNSA come from the germline V gene. The CDR3 totals 15 residues. The whole variable domain, filled in from reference TRBV7-2 and TRBJ2-1, reads GAGVSQSPSNKVTEKGKDVELRCDPISGHTALYWYRQSLGQGLEFLIYFQGNSAPDKSGLPSDRFSAERTGGSVSTLTIQRTQQEDSAVYLCASSLDGSSYNEQFFGPGTRLTVL.

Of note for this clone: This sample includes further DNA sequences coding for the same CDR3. CDR3 bases: TGTGCCAGCAGCTTGGATCTGGGTTGGGCCACTGAAGCTTTCTTT. Protein: CASSLDLGWATEAFF. V and J are TRBV5-4 and TRBJ1-1; D not certain. Trimming took 0 bases from V and 4 from J, leaving 13 bases between them. The CDR3 spans 15 residues. Germline assignment: CDR1 SGHNT and CDR2 YYREEE (reference sequence).